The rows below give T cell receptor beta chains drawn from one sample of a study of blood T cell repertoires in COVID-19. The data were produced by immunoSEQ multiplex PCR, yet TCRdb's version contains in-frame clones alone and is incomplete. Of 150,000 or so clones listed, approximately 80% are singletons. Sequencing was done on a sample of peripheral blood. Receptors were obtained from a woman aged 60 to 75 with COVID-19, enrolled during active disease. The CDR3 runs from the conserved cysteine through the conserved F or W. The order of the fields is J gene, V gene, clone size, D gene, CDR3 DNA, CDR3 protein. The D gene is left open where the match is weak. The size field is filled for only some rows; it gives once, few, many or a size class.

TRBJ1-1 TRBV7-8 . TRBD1 TGTGCCAGCAGCTTAGCAGGACAGGGCGCTGAAGCTTTCTTT CASSLAGQGAEAFF
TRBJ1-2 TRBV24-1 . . TGTGCCACCAGTGAGGGTGACAGGTCGTATGGCTACACCTTC CATSEGDRSYGYTF
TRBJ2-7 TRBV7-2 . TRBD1 TGTGCCAGCAGCTCCCGGACAGGGGGGGAGCAGTACTTC CASSSRTGGEQYF
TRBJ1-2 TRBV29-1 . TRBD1 TGCAGCGTACCCGGGACAGGACACTATGGCTACACCTTC CSVPGTGHYGYTF
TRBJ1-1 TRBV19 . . TGTGCCAGTAGTATAGGGCCGGGTGGAAGCACTGAAGCTTTCTTT CASSIGPGGSTEAFF
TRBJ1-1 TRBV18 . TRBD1 TGTGCCAGCTCACCACAGGGGGCCGGCACTGAAGCTTTCTTT CASSPQGAGTEAFF
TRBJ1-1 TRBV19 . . TGTGCCAGTAGTAATCAGGGGCTGGGGACTGAAGCTTTCTTT CASSNQGLGTEAFF
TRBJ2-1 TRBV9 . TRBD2 TGTGCCAGCAGTTTTGGGACTAGCGGGAGAGGTAATGAGCAGTTCTTC CASSFGTSGRGNEQFF
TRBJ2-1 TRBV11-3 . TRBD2 TGTGCCAGCAGTTGGACTAGCGGGGGGTCTGAGCAGTTCTTC CASSWTSGGSEQFF
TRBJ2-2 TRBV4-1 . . TGCGCCAGCAGCCAAGTCATGGGGGCAGGTACCGGGGAGCTGTTTTTT CASSQVMGAGTGELFF
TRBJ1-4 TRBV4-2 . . TGTGCCAGCAGCCAAGAGCGGTTGGGCGGGGAACTGTTTTTT CASSQERLGGELFF
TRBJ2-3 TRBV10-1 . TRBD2 TGCGCCAGCAGTGGACTAGCGGGTGGAGATACGCAGTATTTT CASSGLAGGDTQYF
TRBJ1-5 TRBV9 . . TGTGCCAGCAGCGTAAATCTCAATCAGCCCCAGCATTTT CASSVNLNQPQHF
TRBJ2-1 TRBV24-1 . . TGTGCCACCAGTGATTCCGGGACAAGCTACAATGAGCAGTTCTTC CATSDSGTSYNEQFF
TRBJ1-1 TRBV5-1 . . TGCGCCAGCAGCTTGTGGACAAGCACTGAAGCTTTCTTT CASSLWTSTEAFF
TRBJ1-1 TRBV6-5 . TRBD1 TGTGCCAGCAGAAAGGGGGCGCGAGCTTTCTTT CASRKGARAFF
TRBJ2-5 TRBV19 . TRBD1 TGTGCCAGTAGTACGGACAGGGTAAAGACCCAGTACTTC CASSTDRVKTQYF
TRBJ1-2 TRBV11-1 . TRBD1 TGTGCCAGCAGCAACAGGGGGTTGTCTGGCTACACCTTC CASSNRGLSGYTF
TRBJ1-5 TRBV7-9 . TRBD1 TGTGCCAGCAGTAGGTGGACAGGGGATTTTTCAAGAGATCAGCCCCAGCATTTT CASSRWTGDFSRDQPQHF
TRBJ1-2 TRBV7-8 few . TGTGCCAGCAGCTTCCGGGACACCAAGGCCGACTTC CASSFRDTKADF
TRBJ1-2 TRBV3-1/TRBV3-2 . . TGTGCCAGCAGCCAAGATGGGGCACCTTATGGCTACACCTTC CASSQDGAPYGYTF
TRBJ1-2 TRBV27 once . TGTGCCAGCAGTTTAGGCGGGGGGCCCGTGAGGGGCTACACCTTC CASSLGGGPVRGYTF
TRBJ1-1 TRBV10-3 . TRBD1 TGTGCCATCAGGGGGCAGGGGGCTGCCGGGGGAGGCACTGAAGCTTTCTTT CAIRGQGAAGGGTEAFF
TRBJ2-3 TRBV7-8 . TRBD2 TGTGCCAGCAGCTTATTCTCAAGCGGGGCCGTCACAGATACGCAGTATTTT CASSLFSSGAVTDTQYF
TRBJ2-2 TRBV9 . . TGTGCCAGCAGCGTAGCTACCAGGGCGTCGGGGGTCGGGGAGCTGTTTTTT CASSVATRASGVGELFF
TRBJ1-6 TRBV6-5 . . TGTGCCGGCGCTTTGACAGATTATAATTCACCCCTCCACTTT CAGALTDYNSPLHF
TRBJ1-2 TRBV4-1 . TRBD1 TGCGCCAGCAGCCAAGAGGGGCGGTCCAGGGGGGATGGCTACACCTTC CASSQEGRSRGDGYTF
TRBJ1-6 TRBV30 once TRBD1 TGTGCCTGGAGAGGGACAGAGGGCTCACCCCTCCACTTT CAWRGTEGSPLHF